This T cell receptor (beta chain) was observed in a study of blood T cells in healthy people across ages (dated by TCRdb to between 2014 and 2017). As for the study more broadly: In model experiments, template switching captured about one uniquely barcoded TCR beta cDNA molecule for every two T cells. The study measured age-related changes in TCR beta repertoire diversity using deep sequencing normalized with unique cDNA molecular identifiers. The donors were divided into four age groups: young (average around 15 years), middle-aged (about 39), aged (about 56) and long-lived (around 87). Donors of different ages were randomly distributed across sequencing lanes to avoid experimental bias. The study analyzed two additional independent replicas of 1 million unique cDNA reads from the same blood draw for two donors, one aged 18 to 29 and one aged 80 or older.

The approximately 39 donors, aged about 6 to 90 years, were systemically healthy Caucasian individuals from Russia. About 9.1 milliliters of peripheral blood were collected from each donor into EDTA-treated Vacutainer tubes. Ficoll-Paque density-gradient centrifugation was used to isolate PBMCs, with at least 7 million per sample. Total RNA, at least 5 micrograms per sample, was extracted from PBMCs with Trizol reagent. For every donor, an aliquot of PBMCs went through flow cytometry to measure the percentages of naive CD45RAhigh/CD27high T cells. The CDR3 sequence holds 16 residues, the cysteine and phenylalanine included. CDR3 DNA is the only sequence kept; it has 48 bases, read in frame from the first base. CDR1 SGHRS and CDR2 YFSETQ are derived from the germline V gene. Deletion took 1 base off V and 2 bases off J, with a span of 13 bases between the germline ends. This clonotype has a handful of counts. What antigen it recognizes has not been identified. The input lacks base qualities; no much larger clone sits a single base away.

Summary of the overall study and its limitations: The percentage of naive T cells measured by flow cytometry correlated strongly with observed TCR beta diversity. Compared with the aged group, the long-lived group had more naive CD4+ T cells, fewer expanded clones and increased TCR diversity, a pattern suggesting age selection. As age increased, observed TCR beta diversity per million T cells dropped in a roughly linear way, and a significant reduction was already evident by age approximately 40. Estimates of total diversity based on one million sequenced T cells were considered lower bounds and underestimates. Conclusive comparison of naive and antigen-experienced compartments was prevented by the profiling of bulk unsorted PBMCs. Donor CMV infection status was unknown, potentially confounding age-related changes in expanded clonotypes.

Libraries were built with 5' RACE. TCRdb shows the sequencer as Illumina HiSeq 2500. A second roughly 6 to 11 cycle PCR used a sample-barcoded 5' primer and a J-beta primer mix. A template-switch 5' adaptor carrying 12 random nucleotides introduced a unique molecular identifier onto each TCR beta cDNA molecule. At least 2.5 million CDR3-containing paired-end reads were obtained from each sample. The Mint cDNA synthesis kit, primed by a TRBC-specific oligonucleotide, was used to synthesize first-strand cDNA from all RNA. Following uracil-DNA glycosylase treatment, all cDNA underwent a first 18-cycle PCR with the universal primers M1SS and BC2_uni_R. On the study's bioinformatics: For normalization, 1 million high-quality reads were randomly selected from each sample, with every read carrying a distinct molecular identifier. Reads with shared molecular identifiers were discarded instead of being binned into consensus sequences. MiTCR, run with a Q25 quality threshold and the strictest error-elimination algorithm, handled CDR3 identification, clonotype clustering and error correction. Lower-bound total TCR beta diversity was estimated with a nonparametric unseen species model using Euler transformation. The raw public data were reprocessed by TCRdb itself: fastp quality trimming at Q25, MiXCR clonotype calling, in-frame beta chains only. Merged by CDR3 protein, the rows form single entries marked with the most common genes and DNA. The authors' filters were not applied to this entry. The sample records 1.5 million to 2 million distinct CDR3 sequences, 28% of which are singletons. The top ten constitute 7.7% of the sample.

Sequenced sample: blood. The TCR sequence derives from a woman aged 30 to 39 in good health. The V gene is TRBV5-1 and the J gene is TRBJ2-1; the D segment may tentatively be TRBD1 or TRBD2, each giving 7 matched bases. The encoded CDR3 is CASSLQGGGAYNEQFF. Here is the DNA: TGCGCCAGCAGCTTGCAGGGGGGGGGAGCCTACAATGAGCAGTTCTTC.